What follows are 20 T cell receptor beta chains derived from one specimen sequenced in a study of blood T cell repertoires in COVID-19. Some clones are missing from TCRdb's copy, which holds only in-frame ones; the method was immunoSEQ multiplex PCR. The sample gives roughly 200,000 clones, roughly 81% of which show up once; roughly 12% is in the top ten. Sequences were obtained from peripheral blood. Every receptor here comes from a woman of 80 years or more with COVID-19, enrolled during active disease.

In this sample, this clone turned up a few times. The chain links TRBV6-6 to TRBJ2-2, with D possibly TRBD2 on 5 matching bases. Germline V lookup: CDR1 MNHNY, CDR2 SVGAGI (reference sequence). The CDR3 is 13 residues long. V dropped 6 bases and J dropped 6 bases, with 11 bases sitting between them. CDR3 coding DNA: TGTGCCAGCAGACCCGGGGTGGCCGGGGAGCTGTTTTTT. This encodes CASRPGVAGELFF.

The V and J genes are TRBV5-1 and TRBJ1-5; TRBD1 matches at 12 bases. The CDR3 has 21 residues. The V segment lost 0 bases and the J segment 0 bases; nucleotides outside the gene matches: 13. Germline-derived CDR1 and CDR2 are SGHRS and YFSETQ. CDR3: CASSLGPLGTGGAYSNQPQHF. CDR3 bases: TGCGCCAGCAGCTTGGGGCCACTCGGGACAGGGGGCGCGTATAGCAATCAGCCCCAGCATTTT.

This chain uses TRBV7-2 with TRBJ1-1, with D possibly TRBD1 on 5 matching bases. Trimming took off 4 bases at V and 0 bases at J, with 24 bases between the two ends. The germline CDR1 and CDR2 sequences are SGHTA and FQGNSA. This CDR3 has 19 residues. CDR3: CASSSQSFWTPSLNTEAFF. Here the CDR3 DNA reads TGTGCCAGCAGCTCTCAGAGTTTCTGGACACCGAGTCTGAACACTGAAGCTTTCTTT. The full variable domain, completed using reference TRBV7-2 and TRBJ1-1, is GAGVSQSPSNKVTEKGKDVELRCDPISGHTALYWYRQSLGQGLEFLIYFQGNSAPDKSGLPSDRFSAERTGGSVSTLTIQRTQQEDSAVYLCASSSQSFWTPSLNTEAFFGQGTRLTVV.

The V call is TRBV3-1 (or the pseudogene TRBV3-2), the J call TRBJ2-4; TRBD1 agrees at 7 bases. Trimming cost V 0 bases and J 0 bases; bases outside gene matches: 8. Germline CDR1 LGHDT, CDR2 YNNKEL (reference sequence). The CDR3 length is 18 residues. The CDR3 protein is CASSQEGGPGLAKNIQYF. In DNA, the CDR3 is TGTGCCAGCAGCCAAGAAGGGGGCCCGGGCCTAGCCAAAAACATTCAGTACTTC.

The chain has TRBV7-8 and TRBJ2-7; TRBD1 agrees at 7 bases. Germline loops: CDR1 SGHVS, CDR2 FQNEAQ. This CDR3 has 13 residues. V lost 5 bases and J lost 3; bases outside the gene matches: 4. The DNA for the CDR3 is TGTGCCAGCAGCCAGGGGGTCAACTACGAGCAGTACTTC. Encoded protein: CASSQGVNYEQYF.

This chain connects TRBV28 to TRBJ1-3; D is unclear. The CDR3 is made up of 13 amino acids. Germline CDR1 reads MDHEN; CDR2 reads SYDVKM. Trimming removed 5 bases at V and 5 bases at J, with 10 bases between. This CDR3 is CASSPKWRNTIYF. CDR3 in DNA: TGTGCCAGCAGTCCCAAGTGGCGAAACACCATATATTTT.

This chain connects TRBV5-1 to TRBJ2-2; 11 positions agree with TRBD2. The CDR3 consists of 18 residues. V was clipped by 0 bases and J by 4 bases; unmatched bases: 8. CDR1 is SGHRS and CDR2 is YFSETQ in the germline V gene. The CDR3 bases are TGCGCCAGCAGCTTGGTCCCCGGGACTAGCGGACCCACCGGGGAGCTGTTTTTT. This codes for CASSLVPGTSGPTGELFF.

The J gene is TRBJ2-7, the V gene TRBV18; a weak D match, TRBD2 (6 bases). The V gene's germline CDR1 is KGHSH and CDR2 LQKENI. CDR3 length: 14 amino acids. V shed 6 bases and J shed 2 bases, with 14 bases lying between them. CDR3 nucleotide sequence: TGTGCCAGCTCCCCGGCGACGGGGGCCTACGAGCAGTACTTC. It codes for CASSPATGAYEQYF.

This clone was counted once. J is TRBJ1-6 and V is TRBV18; D possibly corresponds to TRBD1 (5 bases). The CDR3 loop spans 14 amino acids. Trimming shortened V by 2 bases and J by 5 bases, and 7 bases separated the two germline ends. The germline gives CDR1 KGHSH, CDR2 LQKENI. CDR3 coding DNA: TGTGCCAGCTCACCAGCCAGGGATAATTCACCCCTCCACTTT. Translated: CASSPARDNSPLHF.

This rearrangement joins TRBV5-1 to TRBJ2-5, with TRBD1 identical over 10 bases. Germline trimming cut 0 bases from V and 5 bases from J; bases unmatched to any gene: 4. This CDR3 is built from 15 residues. Germline V lookup: CDR1 SGHRS, CDR2 YFSETQ. The CDR3 sequence is CASSLAGTGVETQYF. In DNA, the CDR3 is TGCGCCAGCAGCTTGGCCGGGACAGGGGTCGAGACCCAGTACTTC.

The chain recombines TRBV19 with TRBJ2-6, with 7 nucleotides matching TRBD1. V dropped 3 bases and J dropped 0; count of bases not matched to a gene: 11. This CDR3 comprises 19 residues. Germline V lookup: CDR1 LNHDA, CDR2 SQIVND (reference sequence). The CDR3 nucleotides are TGTGCCAGTAGTATGCTGGCAGGGGGTCTGATCTCTGGGGCCAACGTCCTGACTTTC. As protein: CASSMLAGGLISGANVLTF. The variable domain in full, completed from reference TRBV19 and TRBJ2-6, reads DGGITQSPKYLFRKEGQNVTLSCEQNLNHDAMYWYRQDPGQGLRLIYYSQIVNDFQKGDIAEGYSVSREKKESFPLTVTSAQKNPTAFYLCASSMLAGGLISGANVLTFGAGSRLTVL.

The rearrangement links TRBV30 to TRBJ2-3; no clear D gene. The germline CDR1 and CDR2 sequences are GTSNPN and SVGIG (reference sequence). The CDR3 sequence is 13 residues long. V was shortened by 4 bases and J by 6 bases, with 14 bases between the two germline ends. Here the CDR3 reads CAWKPPSPDTQYF. Here the CDR3 DNA reads TGTGCCTGGAAACCACCGAGTCCGGATACGCAGTATTTT.

In its sample, this clone was seen many times. The chain employs TRBV6-1 and TRBJ2-1; the D is unclear. V gave up 1 base and J gave up 11 bases, with 12 bases separating them. Per the germline V gene, CDR1 is MNHNS and CDR2 is SASEGT. This CDR3 comprises 13 residues. CDR3 sequence: CASSEGLRRKQFF. The DNA of the CDR3 is TGTGCCAGCAGTGAAGGTCTTAGGCGGAAGCAGTTCTTC.

This chain connects TRBV3-1 (or the pseudogene TRBV3-2) to TRBJ2-1; the match to TRBD1 covers 9 bases. V shed 1 base, J shed 8 bases, and the junction held 9 bases outside the gene matches. CDR3 length: 16 amino acids. Germline values: CDR1 LGHDT, CDR2 YNNKEL (reference sequence). In nucleotides, the CDR3 is TGTGCCAGCAGCCAAGTGATTCGGACAGGGGAACATGAGCAGTTCTTC. Protein: CASSQVIRTGEHEQFF.

The chain joins TRBV30 to TRBJ1-6; 7 positions agree with TRBD1. There are 17 residues in the CDR3. CDR1 is GTSNPN, CDR2 SVGIG, per germline (reference sequence). The trim removed 1 base at V and 5 bases at J, leaving 11 bases unmatched. The CDR3 spells CAWSAGRVDRNNSPLHF. For the CDR3, the DNA is TGTGCCTGGAGTGCCGGAAGGGTGGACAGGAATAATTCACCCCTCCACTTT.

This chain connects TRBV27 to TRBJ2-5; 11 bases agree with TRBD2. The CDR3 contains 15 residues. Losses at the gene ends were 6 bases for V and 2 bases for J; bases not matched to a gene: 5. Germline CDR1 MNHEY, CDR2 SMNVEV (reference sequence). The CDR3 region is CASSRTSGLQETQYF. The DNA of the CDR3 is TGTGCCAGCAGCCGGACTAGCGGGTTACAAGAGACCCAGTACTTC.

This chain's CDR3 is CASSLSAVHEQFF. CDR3 sequence (DNA): TGTGCCAGCAGTTTATCGGCCGTCCATGAGCAGTTCTTC. This chain connects TRBV27 to TRBJ2-1; no clear D gene. V lost 0 bases and J 8 bases, leaving 8 bases between the germline ends. The CDR3 covers 13 residues. CDR1 and CDR2 from the germline V gene are MNHEY and SMNVEV (reference sequence).

The chain joins TRBV6-2 or TRBV6-3 to TRBJ1-5; TRBD1 agrees at 9 bases. V lost 3 bases, J lost 6 bases, and 6 bases stayed unmatched. The CDR3 length is 15 residues. Germline V lookup: CDR1 MNHEY, CDR2 SVGEGT. CDR3 sequence reads: CASSYSGQGIQPQHF. The CDR3 coding sequence is TGTGCCAGCAGTTATTCGGGACAGGGCATTCAGCCCCAGCATTTT.

This clone was detected only a few times. This chain uses TRBV4-3 with TRBJ1-1, with 7 bases identical to TRBD1. There are 16 residues in the CDR3. From germline, CDR1 is LGHNA and CDR2 YSLEER. Trimming took 1 base from V and 0 from J; bases not matched to a gene: 5. The CDR3 here is CASSQAYRGMNTEAFF. The CDR3 bases are TGCGCCAGCAGCCAAGCCTACAGGGGTATGAACACTGAAGCTTTCTTT.

The DNA for the CDR3 is TGTGCCAGCAGCCTACAGGAAGCCACTGAAGCTTTCTTT. Protein sequence: CASSLQEATEAFF. This chain links TRBV12-3 or TRBV12-4 with TRBJ1-1, with D perhaps matching TRBD1 (5 bases). Trimming took off 6 bases at V and 4 bases at J, with 12 bases between the two ends. The CDR3 totals 13 residues.